The source of this TCR beta chain is a study of sequential checkpoint blockade in melanoma. Study summary: 85 to 95 pretreatment tumor DNA samples were TCRβ immunosequenced. More than 20 patients had matched tumor biopsies before treatment and at week 13 after nivolumab or ipilimumab alone.

Notes on the study in general: Patients with week-13 increases in T-cell fraction and clonality benefited about 30 times more often.

Sequenced by immunoSEQ multiplex PCR; TCRdb stores in-frame clones only, minus some. This table holds over 10,000 clones, around a fifth found once. Comment on this clone: Its antigen is unknown.

Treatment defined: randomized to nivolumab then ipilimumab (arm A) or the reverse (arm B). Patients had received no earlier DNA-damaging chemotherapy. Trimming removed 5 bases from V and 0 bases from J, with 11 bases in between. The CDR3 covers 15 residues. The rearrangement links TRBV6-7 to TRBJ1-5, with TRBD1 as a possible D gene (6 bases). TRBV6-7 has ORF status, its function being uncertain. The sequence derives from a human donor with melanoma. Sequencing used tumor tissue (inferred from file names), obtained from a patient given nivolumab and ipilimumab in sequence. As DNA, the CDR3 is TGTGCCAGCAGTCGACAGGCCCCTAGCAATCAGCCCCAGCATTTT. This codes for CASSRQAPSNQPQHF.